The present entry profiles one T cell receptor beta chain with its context. Other DNA variants within this sample encode the same CDR3. Some clones are missing from TCRdb's copy, which holds only in-frame ones; the method was immunoSEQ multiplex PCR. Of about 46,000 clones in the sample, 92% were seen once. This record belongs to a study of T cell changes during pregnancy in multiple sclerosis. The germline CDR1 and CDR2 sequences are SNHLY and FYNNEI. The CDR3 spans 14 residues. Trimming took off 2 bases at V and 4 bases at J, with 11 bases between the two ends. The TCR originated in a female donor in good health, enrolled as a control in a pregnancy study. The sequenced sample was CD4+ T cells from peripheral blood mononuclear cells, obtained in the second trimester of pregnancy. V and J are TRBV2 and TRBJ1-1, with D unclear. The CDR3 DNA sequence: TGTGCCAGCAGTGAATCCGGTGGTGGCACTGAAGCTTTCTTT. This gives the protein CASSESGGGTEAFF.